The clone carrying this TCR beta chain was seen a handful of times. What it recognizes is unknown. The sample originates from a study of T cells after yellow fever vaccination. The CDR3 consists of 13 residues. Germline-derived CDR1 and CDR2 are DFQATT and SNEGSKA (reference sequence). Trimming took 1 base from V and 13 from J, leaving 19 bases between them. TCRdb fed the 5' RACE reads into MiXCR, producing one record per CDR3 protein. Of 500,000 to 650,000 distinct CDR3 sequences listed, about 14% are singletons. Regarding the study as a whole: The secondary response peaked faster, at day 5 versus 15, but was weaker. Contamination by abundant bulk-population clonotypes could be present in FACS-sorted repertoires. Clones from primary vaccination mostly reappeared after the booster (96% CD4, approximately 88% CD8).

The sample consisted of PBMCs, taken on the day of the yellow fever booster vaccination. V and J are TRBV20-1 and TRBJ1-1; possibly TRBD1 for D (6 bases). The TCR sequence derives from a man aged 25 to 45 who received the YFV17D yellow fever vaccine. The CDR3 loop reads CSARANQGLLVFF. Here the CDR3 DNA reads TGCAGTGCTAGAGCCAACCAGGGGTTGTTGGTTTTCTTT.